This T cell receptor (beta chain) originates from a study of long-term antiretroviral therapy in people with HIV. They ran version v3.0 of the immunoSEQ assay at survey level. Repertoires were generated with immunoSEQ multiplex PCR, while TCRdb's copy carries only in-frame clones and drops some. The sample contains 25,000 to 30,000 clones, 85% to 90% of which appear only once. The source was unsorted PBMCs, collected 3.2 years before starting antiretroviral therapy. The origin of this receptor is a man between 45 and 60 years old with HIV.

The CDR3 loop reads CASSLLAVQETQYF. CDR3 in DNA: TGTGCCAGCTCACTCCTAGCGGTACAAGAGACCCAGTACTTC. V and J are TRBV18 and TRBJ2-5; TRBD2 matches at 7 bases. The CDR3 extends over 14 amino acids. CDR1 is KGHSH and CDR2 is LQKENI in the germline V gene. The ends lost 4 bases at V and 2 bases at J; junction bases unmatched: 4.